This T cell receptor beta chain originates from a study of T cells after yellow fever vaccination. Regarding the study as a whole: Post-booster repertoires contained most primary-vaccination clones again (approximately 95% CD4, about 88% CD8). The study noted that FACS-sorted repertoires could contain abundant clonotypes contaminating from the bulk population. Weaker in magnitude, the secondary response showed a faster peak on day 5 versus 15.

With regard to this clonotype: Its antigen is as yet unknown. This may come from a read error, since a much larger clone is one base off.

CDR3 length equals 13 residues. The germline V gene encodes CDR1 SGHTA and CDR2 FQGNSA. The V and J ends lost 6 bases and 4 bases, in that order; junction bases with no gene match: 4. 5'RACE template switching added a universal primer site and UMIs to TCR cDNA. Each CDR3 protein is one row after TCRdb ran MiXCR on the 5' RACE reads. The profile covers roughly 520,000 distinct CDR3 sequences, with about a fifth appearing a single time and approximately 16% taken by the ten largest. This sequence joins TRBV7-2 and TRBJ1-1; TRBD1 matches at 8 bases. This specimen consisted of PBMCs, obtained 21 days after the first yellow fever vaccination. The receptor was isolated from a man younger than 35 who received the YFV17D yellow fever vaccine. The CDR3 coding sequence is TGTGCCAGCAGTCATACAGGGGGCACTGAAGCTTTCTTT. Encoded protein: CASSHTGGTEAFF.